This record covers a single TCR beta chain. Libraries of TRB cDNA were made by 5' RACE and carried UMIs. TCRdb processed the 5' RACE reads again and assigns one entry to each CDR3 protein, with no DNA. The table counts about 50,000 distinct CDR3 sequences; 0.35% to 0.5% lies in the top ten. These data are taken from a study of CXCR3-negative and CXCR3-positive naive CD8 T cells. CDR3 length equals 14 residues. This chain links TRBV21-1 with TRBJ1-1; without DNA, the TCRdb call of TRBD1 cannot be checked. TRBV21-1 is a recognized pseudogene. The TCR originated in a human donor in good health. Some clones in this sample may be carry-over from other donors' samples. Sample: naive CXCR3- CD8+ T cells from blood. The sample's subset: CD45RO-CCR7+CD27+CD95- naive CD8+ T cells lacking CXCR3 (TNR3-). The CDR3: CASSPHLDSTEAFF.